This T cell receptor (beta chain) emerged from a study of Graves' ophthalmopathy and Graves' hyperthyroidism. RNA served as the template for amplifying TCR beta CDR3 regions. HTBI-primed first-round RT-PCR preceded second-round multiplex PCR. TCRdb re-derived calls from the multiplex PCR reads in MiXCR, one entry per CDR3 protein. The table shows some 410,000 distinct CDR3 sequences, with 20% to 25% occurring only once. CDR1 is SGHTA, CDR2 FQGNSA, per germline. The CDR3 is 13 residues long. V shed 3 bases and J shed 6 bases, with 12 bases lying between them. This clonotype was detected many times. Sequenced: peripheral blood. The V and J genes are TRBV7-2 and TRBJ2-7; D might be TRBD2 (6 bases). The receptor's source is a woman younger than 35 with stable Graves' hyperthyroidism. The CDR3 DNA reads TGTGCCAGCAGCTTGAGAACGGGAGTCGAGCAGTACTTC. Protein: CASSLRTGVEQYF. The whole variable domain, remainder taken from reference TRBV7-2 and TRBJ2-7, is GAGVSQSPSNKVTEKGKDVELRCDPISGHTALYWYRQSLGQGLEFLIYFQGNSAPDKSGLPSDRFSAERTGGSVSTLTIQRTQQEDSAVYLCASSLRTGVEQYFGPGTRLTVT.